The entry below describes one TCR beta chain. Indicated time point: neoterminal ileum biopsy at postoperative endoscopy, about 6 months after surgery. TCRdb's table, derived via immunoSEQ multiplex PCR, lists solely in-frame clones and lacks some. The sample carries over 8,500 clones, 75% to 85% recorded once. The sample belongs to a study of T cell repertoires in ileal Crohn's disease. The CDR3 runs 15 residues. V gave up 5 bases and J gave up 4 bases; unmatched junction bases: 7. The germline V gene has CDR1 MNHEY and CDR2 SVGAGI. The V call is TRBV6-5, the J call TRBJ2-2; TRBD2 agrees at 7 bases. Material for sequencing was ileal tissue. The TCR sequence derives from an adult with Crohn's disease. The CDR3 loop is CASSNGGDLTGELFF. The DNA of the CDR3 is TGTGCCAGCAGTAATGGGGGGGACCTCACCGGGGAGCTGTTTTTT.